The entry that follows covers one T cell receptor (beta chain) sequence. What it binds is unknown. TCRdb re-derived calls from the reads in MiXCR, one entry per CDR3 protein. The sample lists fewer than 1,000,000 distinct CDR3 sequences; 31% were seen once. The data were obtained in a study of T cell repertoires in cytomegalovirus infection. Study overall: Public TCR beta signature analysis indicated the presence of both CMV infection and matching HLA type. Study outcomes and limitations: Cumulated frequencies of public TCR beta families served to identify carriers of CMV plus the relevant HLA.

The germline CDR1 and CDR2 sequences are MNHNY and SVGAGI (reference sequence). The CDR3 is made up of 14 amino acids. Trimming removed 4 bases from V and 5 bases from J; junction bases left unmatched: 6. The rearrangement uses TRBV6-6 and TRBJ2-7, with 9 bases aligning to TRBD1. The TCR originated in a human donor in good health (CMV status not recorded). Some clones in this sample may be carry-over from other donors' samples. Sequences were derived from cultured CD8+ T cells from PBMCs, sampled from culture after CMV antigen stimulation. CDR3 sequence: CASSSPGQGNEQYF. As DNA, the CDR3 is TGTGCCAGCAGTTCTCCGGGACAGGGCAACGAGCAGTACTTC.